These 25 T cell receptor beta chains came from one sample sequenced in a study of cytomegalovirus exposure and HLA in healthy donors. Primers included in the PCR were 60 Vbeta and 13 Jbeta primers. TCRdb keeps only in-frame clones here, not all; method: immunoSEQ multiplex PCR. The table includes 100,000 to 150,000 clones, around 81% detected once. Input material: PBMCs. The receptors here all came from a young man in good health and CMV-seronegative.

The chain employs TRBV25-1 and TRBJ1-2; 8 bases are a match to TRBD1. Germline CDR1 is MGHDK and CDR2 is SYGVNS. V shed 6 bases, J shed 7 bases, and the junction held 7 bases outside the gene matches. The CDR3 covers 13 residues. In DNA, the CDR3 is TGTGCCAGCAGGGGTCCAGGGGGCTCTGGCTACACCTTC. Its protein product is CASRGPGGSGYTF.

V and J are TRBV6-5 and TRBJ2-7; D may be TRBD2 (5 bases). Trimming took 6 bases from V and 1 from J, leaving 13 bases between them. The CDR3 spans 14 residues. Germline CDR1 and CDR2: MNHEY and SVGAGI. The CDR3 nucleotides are TGTGCCAGCAGCTCCCCCGGGGAATCCTACGAGCAGTACTTC. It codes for CASSSPGESYEQYF.

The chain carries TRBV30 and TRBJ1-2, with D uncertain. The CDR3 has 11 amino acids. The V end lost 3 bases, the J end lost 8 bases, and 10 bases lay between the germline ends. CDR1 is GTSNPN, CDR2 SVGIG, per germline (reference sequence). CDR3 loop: CAWRGPQGYTF. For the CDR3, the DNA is TGTGCCTGGAGGGGTCCACAGGGCTACACCTTC.

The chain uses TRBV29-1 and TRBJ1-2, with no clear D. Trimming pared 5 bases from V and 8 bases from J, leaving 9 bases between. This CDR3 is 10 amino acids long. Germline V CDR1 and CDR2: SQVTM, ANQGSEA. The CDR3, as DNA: TGCAGCGTTTCCGCACGGGGCTACACCTTC. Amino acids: CSVSARGYTF.

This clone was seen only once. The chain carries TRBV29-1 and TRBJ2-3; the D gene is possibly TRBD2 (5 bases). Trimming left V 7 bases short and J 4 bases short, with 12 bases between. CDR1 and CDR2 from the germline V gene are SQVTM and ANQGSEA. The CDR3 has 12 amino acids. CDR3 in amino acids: CSGRTGADTQYF. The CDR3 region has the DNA TGCAGCGGCCGAACCGGGGCAGATACGCAGTATTTT.

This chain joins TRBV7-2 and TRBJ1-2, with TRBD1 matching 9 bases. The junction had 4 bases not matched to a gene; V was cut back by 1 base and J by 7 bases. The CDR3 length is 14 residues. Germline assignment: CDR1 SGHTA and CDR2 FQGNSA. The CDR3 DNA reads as TGTGCCAGCAGCTTAGTGGGACAGGGTTTTGGCTACACCTTC. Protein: CASSLVGQGFGYTF.

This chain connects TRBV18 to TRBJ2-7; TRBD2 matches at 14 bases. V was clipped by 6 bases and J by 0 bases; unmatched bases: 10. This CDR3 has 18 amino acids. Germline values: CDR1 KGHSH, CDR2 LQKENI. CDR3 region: CASSYTGTSGGSSYEQYF. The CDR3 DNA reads TGTGCCAGCTCCTATACCGGGACTAGCGGGGGAAGCTCCTACGAGCAGTACTTC. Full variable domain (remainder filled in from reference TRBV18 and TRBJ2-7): NAGVMQNPRHLVRRRGQEARLRCSPMKGHSHVYWYRQLPEEGLKFMVYLQKENIIDESGMPKERFSAEFPKEGPSILRIQQVVRGDSAAYFCASSYTGTSGGSSYEQYFGPGTRLTVT.

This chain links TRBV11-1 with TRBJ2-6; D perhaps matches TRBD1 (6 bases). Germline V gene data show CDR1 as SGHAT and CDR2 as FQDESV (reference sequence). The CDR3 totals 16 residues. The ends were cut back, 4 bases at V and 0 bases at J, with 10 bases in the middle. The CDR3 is CASSSGQSSGANVLTF. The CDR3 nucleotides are TGTGCCAGCAGCTCCGGACAGTCCTCTGGGGCCAACGTCCTGACTTTC.

The CDR3 protein is CASSSLGGGFRAFF. DNA of the CDR3: TGTGCCAGCAGCTCCCTGGGAGGGGGTTTTCGAGCTTTCTTT. V usage is TRBV11-2 and J usage is TRBJ1-1, with a weak D call TRBD1 (6 bases). Trimming cost V 4 bases and J 10 bases, with 19 bases left between them. CDR1 SGHAT and CDR2 FQNNGV come from the germline V gene. CDR3 length equals 14 residues.

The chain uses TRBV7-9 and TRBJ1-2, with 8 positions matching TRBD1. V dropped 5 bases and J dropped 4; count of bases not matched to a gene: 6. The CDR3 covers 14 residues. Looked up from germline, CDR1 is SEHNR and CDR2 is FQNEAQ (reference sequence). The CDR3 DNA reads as TGTGCCAGCAGCATTCCGGACAGGGTCTATGGCTACACCTTC. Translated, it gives CASSIPDRVYGYTF.

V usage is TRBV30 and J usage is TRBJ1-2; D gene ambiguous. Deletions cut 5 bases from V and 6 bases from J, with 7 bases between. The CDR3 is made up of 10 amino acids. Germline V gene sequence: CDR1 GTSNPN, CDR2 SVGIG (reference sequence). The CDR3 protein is CAWYIDGYTF. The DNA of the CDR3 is TGTGCCTGGTACATTGATGGCTACACCTTC.

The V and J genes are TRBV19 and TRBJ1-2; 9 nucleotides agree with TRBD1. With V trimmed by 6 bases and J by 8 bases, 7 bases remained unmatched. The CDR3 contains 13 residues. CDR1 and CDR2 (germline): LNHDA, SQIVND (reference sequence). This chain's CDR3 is CASRNGQGYGYTF. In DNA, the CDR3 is TGTGCCAGTAGGAACGGACAGGGGTACGGCTACACCTTC.

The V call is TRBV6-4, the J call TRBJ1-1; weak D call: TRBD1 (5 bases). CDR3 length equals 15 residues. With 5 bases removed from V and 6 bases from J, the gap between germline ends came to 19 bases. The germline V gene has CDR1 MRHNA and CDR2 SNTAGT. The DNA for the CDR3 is TGTGCCAGCAGTATCCCCAGGGTCCGCACGGCTGAAGCTTTCTTT. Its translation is CASSIPRVRTAEAFF.

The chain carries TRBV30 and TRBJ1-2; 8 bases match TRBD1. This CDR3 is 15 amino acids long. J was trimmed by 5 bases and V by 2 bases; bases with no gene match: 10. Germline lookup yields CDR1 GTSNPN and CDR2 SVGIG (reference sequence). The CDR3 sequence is CAWSTSGTGPYGYTF. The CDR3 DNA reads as TGTGCCTGGAGTACGTCCGGGACAGGCCCGTATGGCTACACCTTC. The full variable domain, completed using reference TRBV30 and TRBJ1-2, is SQTIHQWPATLVQPVGSPLSLECTVEGTSNPNLYWYRQAAGRGLQLLFYSVGIGQISSEVPQNLSASRPQDRQFILSSKKLLLSDSGFYLCAWSTSGTGPYGYTFGSGTRLTVV.

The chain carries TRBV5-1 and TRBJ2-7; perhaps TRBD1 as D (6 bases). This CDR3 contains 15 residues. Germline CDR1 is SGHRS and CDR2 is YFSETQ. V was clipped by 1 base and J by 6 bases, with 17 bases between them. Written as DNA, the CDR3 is TGCGCCAGCAGCTTGAGCGCAGGGGTGAGTTCCGAGCAGTACTTC. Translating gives CASSLSAGVSSEQYF.

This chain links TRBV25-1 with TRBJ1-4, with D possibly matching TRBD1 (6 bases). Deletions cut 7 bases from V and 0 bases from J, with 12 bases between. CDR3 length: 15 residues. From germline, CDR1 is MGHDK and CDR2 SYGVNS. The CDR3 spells CASKKGTTTNEKLFF. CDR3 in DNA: TGTGCCAGCAAAAAAGGGACAACAACTAATGAAAAACTGTTTTTT.

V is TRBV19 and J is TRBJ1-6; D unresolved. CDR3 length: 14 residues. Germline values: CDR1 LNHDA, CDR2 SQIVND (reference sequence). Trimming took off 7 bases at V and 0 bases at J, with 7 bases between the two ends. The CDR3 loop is CASTRDSYNSPLHF. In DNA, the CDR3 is TGTGCCAGTACCCGGGACTCCTATAATTCACCCCTCCACTTT.

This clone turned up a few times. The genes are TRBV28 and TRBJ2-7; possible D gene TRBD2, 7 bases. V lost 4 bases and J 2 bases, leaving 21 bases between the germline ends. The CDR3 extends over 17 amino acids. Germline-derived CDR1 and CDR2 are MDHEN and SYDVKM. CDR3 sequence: CASSSPPLTGGPYEQYF. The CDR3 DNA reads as TGTGCCAGCAGTTCCCCCCCCTTGACGGGGGGCCCCTACGAGCAGTACTTC.

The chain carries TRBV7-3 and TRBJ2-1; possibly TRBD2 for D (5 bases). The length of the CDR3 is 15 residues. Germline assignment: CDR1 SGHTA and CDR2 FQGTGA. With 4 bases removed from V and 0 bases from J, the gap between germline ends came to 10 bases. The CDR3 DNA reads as TGTGCCAGCAGCTCTGGACTCTCCTCCTACAATGAGCAGTTCTTC. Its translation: CASSSGLSSYNEQFF.

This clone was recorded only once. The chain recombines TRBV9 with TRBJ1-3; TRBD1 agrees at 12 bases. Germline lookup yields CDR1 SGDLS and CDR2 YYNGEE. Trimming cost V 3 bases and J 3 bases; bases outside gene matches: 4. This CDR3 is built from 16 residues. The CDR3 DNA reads TGTGCCAGCAGCGCATGGGACAGGGGGCTTGGAAACACCATATATTTT. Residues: CASSAWDRGLGNTIYF.

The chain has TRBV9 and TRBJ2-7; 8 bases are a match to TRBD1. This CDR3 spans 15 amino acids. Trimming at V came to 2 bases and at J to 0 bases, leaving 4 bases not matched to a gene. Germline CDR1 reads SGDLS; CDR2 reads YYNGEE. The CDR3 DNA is TGTGCCAGCAGCGTCGGACAGGGAATCTCCTACGAGCAGTACTTC. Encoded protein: CASSVGQGISYEQYF.

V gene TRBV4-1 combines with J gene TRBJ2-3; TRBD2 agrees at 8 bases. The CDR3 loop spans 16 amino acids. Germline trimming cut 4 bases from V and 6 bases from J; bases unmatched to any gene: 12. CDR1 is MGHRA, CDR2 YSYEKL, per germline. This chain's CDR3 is CASSPGGTSELDTQYF. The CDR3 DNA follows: TGCGCCAGCAGCCCTGGTGGGACTAGTGAACTGGATACGCAGTATTTT.

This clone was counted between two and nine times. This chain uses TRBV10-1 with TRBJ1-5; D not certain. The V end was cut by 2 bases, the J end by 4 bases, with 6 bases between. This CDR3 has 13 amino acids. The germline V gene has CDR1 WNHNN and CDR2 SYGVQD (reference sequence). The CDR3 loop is CASSEHRNQPQHF. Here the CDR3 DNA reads TGCGCCAGCAGTGAGCACAGAAATCAGCCCCAGCATTTT.

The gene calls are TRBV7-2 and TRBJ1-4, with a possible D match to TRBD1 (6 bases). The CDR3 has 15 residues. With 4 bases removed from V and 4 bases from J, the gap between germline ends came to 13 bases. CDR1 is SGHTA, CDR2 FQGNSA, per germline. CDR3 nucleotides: TGTGCCAGCAGCTCCGGGGGGCCTTATAATGAAAAACTGTTTTTT. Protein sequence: CASSSGGPYNEKLFF.

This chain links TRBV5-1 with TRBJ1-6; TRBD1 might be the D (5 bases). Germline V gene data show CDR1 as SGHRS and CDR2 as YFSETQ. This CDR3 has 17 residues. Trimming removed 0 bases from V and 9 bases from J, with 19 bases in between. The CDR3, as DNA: TGCGCCAGCAGCTTGGCAGGTACAGGAGGGTTAGGTTCACCCCTCCACTTT. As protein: CASSLAGTGGLGSPLHF.